One and the same sample provided the 25 T cell receptor beta chains below, sequenced in a study of blood T cell repertoires in COVID-19. Clones were sequenced by immunoSEQ multiplex PCR, and TCRdb holds only the in-frame ones, with some missing. The table records 65,000 to 100,000 clones, roughly four fifths of them present only once. Input material: peripheral blood. All receptors come from a human donor in a cohort sampled during active COVID-19.

The rearrangement joins TRBV2 to TRBJ2-1, with D possibly matching TRBD2 (6 bases). Germline assignment: CDR1 SNHLY and CDR2 FYNNEI. Trimming shortened V by 2 bases and J by 10 bases, and 6 bases separated the two germline ends. The CDR3 contains 11 residues. CDR3 in amino acids: CASSERGEQFF. In nucleotides, the CDR3 is TGTGCCAGCAGTGAACGGGGGGAGCAGTTCTTC.

The V call is TRBV6-5, the J call TRBJ2-1; 8 nucleotides align to TRBD2. Trimming at V came to 2 bases and at J to 6 bases, leaving 6 bases not matched to a gene. This CDR3 is 15 amino acids long. Germline CDR1 is MNHEY and CDR2 is SVGAGI. This CDR3 is CASSYAGLVPNEQFF. CDR3 DNA: TGTGCCAGCAGTTACGCGGGACTAGTACCCAATGAGCAGTTCTTC.

This sequence joins TRBV28 and TRBJ2-3, with 13 bases aligning to TRBD2. The CDR3 has 13 amino acids. From germline, CDR1 is MDHEN and CDR2 SYDVKM. The CDR3 loop is CGLGLAGTDTQYF. CDR3 DNA sequence: TGTGGGCTGGGACTAGCGGGGACAGATACGCAGTATTTT.

The chain joins TRBV5-5 to TRBJ1-2; 7 bases match TRBD1. This CDR3 is 15 amino acids long. Germline assignment: CDR1 SGHKS and CDR2 YYEKEE (reference sequence). V gave up 3 bases and J gave up 4 bases; unmatched junction bases: 9. The DNA of the CDR3 is TGTGCCAGCAGCTGGGGACAGACACAGGGCTATGGCTACACCTTC. Translating gives CASSWGQTQGYGYTF. The whole variable domain, remainder taken from reference TRBV5-5 and TRBJ1-2, is DAGVTQSPTHLIKTRGQQVTLRCSPISGHKSVSWYQQVLGQGPQFIFQYYEKEERGRGNFPDRFSARQFPNYSSELNVNALLLGDSALYLCASSWGQTQGYGYTFGSGTRLTVV.

This clone was picked up one time. This rearrangement joins TRBV15 to TRBJ1-1; D remains unclear. V dropped 0 bases and J dropped 1 base, with 9 bases sitting between them. Germline loops: CDR1 LNHNV, CDR2 YYDKDF (reference sequence). The CDR3 is 15 amino acids. The DNA of the CDR3 is TGTGCCACCAGCAGAGATGGAGGTGGGAACACTGAAGCTTTCTTT. Residues: CATSRDGGGNTEAFF.

The rearrangement links TRBV3-1 (or the pseudogene TRBV3-2) to TRBJ1-6; a possible D gene is TRBD1 (6 bases). The CDR3 is 15 amino acids. Trimming stripped 0 bases from V and 11 bases from J, with 14 bases between. Germline-derived CDR1 and CDR2 are LGHDT and YNNKEL (reference sequence). The CDR3, as DNA: TGTGCCAGCAGCCAAGATGGGGGGGCTAAGGCACCCCTCCACTTT. It encodes CASSQDGGAKAPLHF.

The rearrangement uses TRBV7-3 and TRBJ2-2, with D tentatively TRBD1 (6 bases). The CDR3 covers 14 residues. Germline CDR1 SGHTA, CDR2 FQGTGA. V was shortened by 2 bases and J by 3 bases, with 7 bases between the two germline ends. This chain's CDR3 is CASSLAGDTGELFF. CDR3 nucleotides: TGTGCCAGCAGCTTAGCAGGGGACACCGGGGAGCTGTTTTTT.

This clone was seen more than once but under ten times. The CDR3 protein is CASSLTSGSNEQFF. In nucleotides, the CDR3 is TGCGCCAGCAGCCTGACTAGCGGGAGTAATGAGCAGTTCTTC. The J gene is TRBJ2-1, the V gene TRBV5-1, with 12 positions matching TRBD2. The junction had 3 bases not matched to a gene; V was cut back by 4 bases and J by 7 bases. Per the germline V gene, CDR1 is SGHRS and CDR2 is YFSETQ. The length of the CDR3 is 14 residues.

The chain has TRBV5-8 and TRBJ2-1; no clear D gene. The CDR3 runs to 14 residues. V lost 1 base and J 3 bases, leaving 8 bases between the germline ends. Looked up from germline, CDR1 is SGHTS and CDR2 is YDEGEE. The CDR3 DNA reads TGTGCCAGCAGCTTGCGGGTTGGCTACAATGAGCAGTTCTTC. Residues: CASSLRVGYNEQFF.

The rearrangement links TRBV5-1 to TRBJ1-1; unclear D gene. The length of the CDR3 is 17 residues. CDR1 SGHRS and CDR2 YFSETQ come from the germline V gene. V lost 1 base and J 1 base, leaving 17 bases between the germline ends. The CDR3 is CASSLPFAGGRNTEAFF. CDR3 sequence (DNA): TGCGCCAGCAGCTTGCCTTTTGCCGGCGGTCGGAACACTGAAGCTTTCTTT. Using reference TRBV5-1 and TRBJ1-1 for the parts outside the CDR3, the full variable domain is KAGVTQTPRYLIKTRGQQVTLSCSPISGHRSVSWYQQTPGQGLQFLFEYFSETQRNKGNFPGRFSGRQFSNSRSEMNVSTLELGDSALYLCASSLPFAGGRNTEAFFGQGTRLTVV.

This clone was recorded a few times. The CDR3 here is CASSELDRGLREQYF. The CDR3 nucleotides are TGTGCCAGCAGTGAATTGGACAGGGGGCTTCGCGAGCAGTACTTC. The V and J genes are TRBV6-1 and TRBJ2-7; 11 bases map to TRBD1. CDR3 size: 15 residues. The germline gives CDR1 MNHNS, CDR2 SASEGT. The V and J ends lost 2 bases and 6 bases, in that order; junction bases with no gene match: 6.

This chain connects TRBV2 to TRBJ1-5; 9 nucleotides agree with TRBD1. CDR1 is SNHLY, CDR2 FYNNEI, per germline. J was trimmed by 4 bases and V by 8 bases; bases with no gene match: 6. There are 14 residues in the CDR3. The CDR3 protein is CASQGQGRNQPQHF. The CDR3 DNA is TGTGCCAGCCAAGGACAGGGGAGGAATCAGCCCCAGCATTTT.

The J gene is TRBJ1-1, the V gene TRBV20-1, with a tentative D call TRBD1 (5 bases). CDR3 size: 11 residues. The V end lost 8 bases, the J end lost 5 bases, and 12 bases lay between the germline ends. Germline V gene lookup returns CDR1 DFQATT and CDR2 SNEGSKA (reference sequence). CDR3 sequence: CSPVGGTEAFF. The DNA for the CDR3 is TGCAGTCCGGTGGGGGGGACTGAAGCTTTCTTT.

The chain links TRBV5-4 to TRBJ1-2, with D possibly TRBD1 on 5 matching bases. V lost 0 bases, J lost 8 bases, and 8 bases lay in between. CDR1 and CDR2 (germline): SGHNT, YYREEE (reference sequence). The CDR3 is 12 residues long. The CDR3 reads CASSLEGSGYTF. CDR3 coding DNA: TGTGCCAGCAGCTTGGAGGGGTCCGGCTACACCTTC.

This chain connects TRBV19 to TRBJ1-1; 7 bases are a match to TRBD1. This CDR3 is built from 16 residues. In germline, CDR1 is LNHDA, CDR2 SQIVND (reference sequence). J gave up 6 bases and V 3 bases, and 13 bases lay outside the gene matches. The CDR3 DNA is TGTGCCAGTAGTATGGACCTCCGGGACAGAATAGCTGAAGCTTTCTTT. Translating gives CASSMDLRDRIAEAFF.

A single count supports this clone. The chain carries TRBV11-2 and TRBJ2-1, with 10 bases identical to TRBD2. Germline loops: CDR1 SGHAT, CDR2 FQNNGV. V shed 6 bases and J 2 bases; nucleotides not matched to a gene: 7. This CDR3 comprises 16 residues. CDR3 in DNA: TGTGCCAGCAGTCAGCGGGGGGGATCCACCTACAATGAGCAGTTCTTC. It codes for CASSQRGGSTYNEQFF.

The chain carries TRBV6-5 and TRBJ2-7, with TRBD1 matching over 8 bases. CDR1 is MNHEY and CDR2 is SVGAGI in the germline V gene. V shed 9 bases, J shed 1 base, and the junction held 11 bases outside the gene matches. The CDR3 totals 15 residues. Here the CDR3 reads CARKTGEEVSYEQYF. In DNA, the CDR3 is TGTGCCAGGAAGACAGGGGAGGAAGTATCCTACGAGCAGTACTTC.

The gene calls are TRBV5-1 and TRBJ2-1; tentative D call: TRBD1 (6 bases). The germline V gene encodes CDR1 SGHRS and CDR2 YFSETQ. This CDR3 spans 16 amino acids. V lost 4 bases and J 3 bases, leaving 17 bases between the germline ends. CDR3 protein: CASSQYQGSVYNEQFF. CDR3 nucleotides: TGCGCCAGCAGCCAGTATCAGGGGTCGGTCTACAATGAGCAGTTCTTC.

J is TRBJ1-2 and V is TRBV30, with a possible D match to TRBD1 (6 bases). This CDR3 spans 13 amino acids. V was shortened by 8 bases and J by 4 bases, with 17 bases between the two germline ends. Germline-derived CDR1 and CDR2 are GTSNPN and SVGIG (reference sequence). The CDR3 protein is CARTLDRGYGYTF. Here the CDR3 DNA reads TGTGCCCGGACATTGGACAGAGGCTATGGCTACACCTTC. Full variable domain (outside the CDR3, taken from reference TRBV30 and TRBJ1-2): SQTIHQWPATLVQPVGSPLSLECTVEGTSNPNLYWYRQAAGRGLQLLFYSVGIGQISSEVPQNLSASRPQDRQFILSSKKLLLSDSGFYLCARTLDRGYGYTFGSGTRLTVV.

This clone has more than one count but fewer than ten. The CDR3 loop reads CASSSSGGGMNTEAFF. CDR3 DNA: TGTGCCAGCAGCTCCTCGGGGGGAGGAATGAACACTGAAGCTTTCTTT. The chain couples TRBV16 to TRBJ1-1; D possibly corresponds to TRBD1 (5 bases). Germline V CDR1 and CDR2: KGHSY, FQNENV. V lost 5 bases and J 0 bases, leaving 16 bases between the germline ends. The CDR3 runs 16 residues.

The chain is built from TRBV5-1 and TRBJ1-2; weak D call: TRBD1 (5 bases). The CDR3 has 16 amino acids. In germline, CDR1 is SGHRS, CDR2 YFSETQ. The V gene lost 0 bases and the J gene lost 3 bases, with 15 bases spanning the gap. The CDR3 reads CASSLEVGGSYYGYTF. CDR3 sequence (DNA): TGCGCCAGCAGCTTGGAGGTGGGGGGTAGTTACTATGGCTACACCTTC.

V gene TRBV19 combines with J gene TRBJ1-1; TRBD1 matches at 9 bases. This CDR3 comprises 15 residues. V gave up 3 bases and J gave up 4 bases; unmatched junction bases: 6. Germline V CDR1 and CDR2: LNHDA, SQIVND (reference sequence). CDR3 sequence: CASSIPGTGLTEAFF. DNA for the CDR3: TGTGCCAGTAGTATTCCAGGGACAGGGCTCACTGAAGCTTTCTTT.

This clone appeared a few times. The rearrangement links TRBV7-9 to TRBJ1-1; 8 nucleotides line up with TRBD1. Looked up from germline, CDR1 is SEHNR and CDR2 is FQNEAQ (reference sequence). The CDR3 is 15 amino acids. The V segment lost 6 bases and the J segment 1 base; nucleotides outside the gene matches: 7. The CDR3 is CASRPGQGPNTEAFF. The CDR3 DNA reads TGTGCCAGCAGGCCAGGACAGGGCCCGAACACTGAAGCTTTCTTT.

V is TRBV5-4 and J is TRBJ1-4; 8 bases align to TRBD1. The germline V gene has CDR1 SGHNT and CDR2 YYREEE (reference sequence). Germline trimming cut 2 bases from V and 8 bases from J; bases unmatched to any gene: 8. The CDR3 totals 15 residues. The CDR3 here is CASSLRTGKNEKLFF. CDR3 sequence (DNA): TGTGCCAGCAGCTTACGGACAGGGAAAAACGAAAAACTGTTTTTT.

This chain connects TRBV5-6 to TRBJ1-2; 9 bases agree with TRBD1. The V and J ends lost 4 bases and 1 base, in that order; junction bases with no gene match: 5. CDR3 size: 15 residues. The germline gives CDR1 SGHDT, CDR2 YYEEEE. The DNA for the CDR3 is TGTGCCAGCAGCGGCACAGGGGGCAGTAACTATGGCTACACCTTC. It specifies CASSGTGGSNYGYTF.